The clone carrying this TCR beta chain turned up a few times. As originally analysed: Reference gene primer amplification gave nucleated cell count estimates. Only in-frame clones appear in the TCRdb table, and some are missing; sequencing was by immunoSEQ multiplex PCR. That table supplies the V and J calls and clone size; D and trimming were determined from the DNA. Seen here are approximately 300,000 clones, more than 85% observed once, and the top ten hold about 4.6%. The data are from a study of blood T cell repertoires in COVID-19. Across the whole study: Both acute and convalescent COVID-19 samples were obtained from the United States, Italy and Spain. Sources were T cells, B-cell-depleted T cells, or PBMCs; the material itself was cDNA or gDNA.

CDR1 SNHLY and CDR2 FYNNEI come from the germline V gene. The CDR3 is 15 amino acids. Between the trimmed V and J ends, which lost 1 base and 9 bases, there was a span of 18 bases. The source of this sequence is a middle-aged man with acute or convalescent COVID-19. The sequenced sample consisted of peripheral blood. The J gene is TRBJ1-2, the V gene TRBV2; D perhaps matches TRBD1 (6 bases). CDR3 protein: CASSEGEQGLDRYTF. CDR3 coding DNA: TGTGCCAGCAGTGAAGGGGAACAGGGCCTAGACCGCTACACCTTC. The full variable domain, completed using reference TRBV2 and TRBJ1-2, is EPEVTQTPSHQVTQMGQEVILRCVPISNHLYFYWYRQILGQKVEFLVSFYNNEISEKSEIFDDQFSVERPDGSNFTLKIRSTKLEDSAMYFCASSEGEQGLDRYTFGSGTRLTVV.